This T cell receptor beta chain originates from a study of radiotherapy plus CTLA-4 blockade in lung cancer. Details on this clone: Its antigen remains unknown.

With ipilimumab providing CTLA-4 blockade, focal radiation was administered to patients who had chemo-refractory metastatic non-small-cell lung cancer. There are 14 residues in the CDR3. Germline V CDR1 and CDR2: SQVTM, ANQGSEA. Sequencing was performed with immunoSEQ multiplex PCR; in TCRdb, only in-frame clones are kept and a portion is missing. The sample lists about 80,000 clones, 78% seen once, with about 23% in the top ten. Study-level points and caveats: The authors reported that early blood T cell clone dynamics, with interferon-beta, best predicted response.

The sequenced sample was peripheral blood, obtained from a patient treated with radiotherapy plus ipilimumab. The receptor was isolated from a human donor with non-small cell lung cancer whose response to radiotherapy plus ipilimumab could not be evaluated. Some clones in this sample may be carry-over from other donors' samples. The chain links TRBV29-1 to TRBJ2-5; TRBD1 matches at 7 bases. In DNA, the CDR3 is TGCAGTGCCATATTGCAGGGGGTTGGAGAGACCCAGTACTTC. Amino acid sequence: CSAILQGVGETQYF.